The rows below give T cell receptor beta chains drawn from one sample of a study of spatial heterogeneity in lung cancer. MiXCR, run by TCRdb on the 5' RACE reads, gives a single entry per CDR3 protein. The data hold about 100,000 distinct CDR3 sequences, with 3.5% to 5% observed a single time. Sequenced here: lung tumor tissue, sampled at surgery. These receptors all stem from a male donor with early-stage non-small cell lung cancer. Both conserved end residues are part of each CDR3. D genes are given only for firm matches. Clone size is given for some rows only: seen once, a few or many times, or a class if the clone is expanded.

D	length	size	V	J	DNA	CDR3
TRBD1	15	many	TRBV11-2	TRBJ2-3	TGTGCCAGCAGCTTGGGACAGCGAACGTCAGATACGCAGTATTTT	CASSLGQRTSDTQYF
TRBD1	15	NA	TRBV12-5	TRBJ1-2	TGTGCTAGTGGTTTGGGAGACAGGGCGGGCGATGGCTACACCTTC	CASGLGDRAGDGYTF
NA	13	many	TRBV28	TRBJ2-5	TGTGCCAGCAGTTCGGGGGCGATAGAGACCCAGTACTTC	CASSSGAIETQYF
NA	10	many	TRBV29-1	TRBJ2-1	TGCAGCTATGGATTGGGTGAGCAGTTCTTC	CSYGLGEQFF
TRBD2	16	many	TRBV5-1	TRBJ2-7	TGCGCCAGCAGCCGGACTAGCGGGAGCGTATCCTACGAGCAGTACTTC	CASSRTSGSVSYEQYF
TRBD1	13	NA	TRBV3-1	TRBJ2-1	TGTGCCAGCAGACCCACAGGGGGCAATGAGCAGTTCTTC	CASRPTGGNEQFF
NA	13	many	TRBV3-1	TRBJ2-3	TGTGCCAGCAGCCAACTCCCCGGGAATACGCAGTATTTT	CASSQLPGNTQYF
NA	14	many	TRBV7-6	TRBJ2-7	TGTGCCAGCAGCTTAGGAGGGACCCACTACGAGCAGTACTTC	CASSLGGTHYEQYF
NA	16	NA	TRBV20-1	TRBJ2-2	TGCAGTGCTAGACAAACCGGGACTGGAATCACCGGGGAGCTGTTTTTT	CSARQTGTGITGELFF
TRBD2	20	many	TRBV20-1	TRBJ2-1	TGCAGTGCTAGAAGAAGGCCTAGCGGGAGGGCCGTTCTTCCCCTCAATGAGCAGTTCTTC	CSARRRPSGRAVLPLNEQFF
NA	13	many	TRBV15	TRBJ2-5	TGTGCCACCAGCATACAGTACCAAGAGACCCAGTACTTC	CATSIQYQETQYF
TRBD1	16	many	TRBV6-5	TRBJ1-1	TGTGCCAGCAGCCCCCATACCAGACAGGGGAACACTGAAGCTTTCTTT	CASSPHTRQGNTEAFF
TRBD1	13	many	TRBV6-6	TRBJ2-7	TGTGCCAGCAGTCGCGCGGACAGGGACGAGCAGTACTTC	CASSRADRDEQYF
NA	14	NA	TRBV10-2	TRBJ1-1	TGCGCCAGCAGTGAAACCCAACCAGGGACTGAAGCTTTCTTT	CASSETQPGTEAFF
NA	11	many	TRBV20-1	TRBJ2-1	TGCAGTGCTAGTTCGAGGAATGAGCAGTTCTTC	CSASSRNEQFF
TRBD1	15	many	TRBV5-5	TRBJ1-5	TGTGCCAGCAGCGTTCGGACAGGGGGATTAGTTCCCCAGCATTTT	CASSVRTGGLVPQHF
TRBD1	13	many	TRBV28	TRBJ1-1	TGTGCCACCAGCCAAGGGGGCGGAGAGGGGGCTTTCTTT	CATSQGGGEGAFF
TRBD2	18	many	TRBV12-3/TRBV12-4	TRBJ2-7	TGTGCCAGCAGTTTCAGTCTAGCGGGAGGGCCATTCCCCTACGAGCAGTACTTC	CASSFSLAGGPFPYEQYF
NA	12	many	TRBV20-1	TRBJ2-3	TGCAGTGCTAGGCCCGCTGCAGATACGCAGTATTTT	CSARPAADTQYF
TRBD1	15	few	TRBV12-3/TRBV12-4	TRBJ2-7	TGTGCCAGCAGTCAAACGGGACAGGGGCCCTACGAGCAGTACTTC	CASSQTGQGPYEQYF
NA	14	many	TRBV12-3/TRBV12-4	TRBJ1-1	TGTGCCAGCAGTCCCCTTGACGGGGGGCCTGAAGCTTTCTTT	CASSPLDGGPEAFF
TRBD1	16	few	TRBV20-1	TRBJ2-3	TGCAGTGCTCCCAAACAGGGGGCAGATAGCACAGATACGCAGTATTTT	CSAPKQGADSTDTQYF
NA	16	many	TRBV4-1	TRBJ1-1	TGCGCCAGCAGCCAGGGGGTTTCAATCCTGAACACTGAAGCTTTCTTT	CASSQGVSILNTEAFF
NA	13	many	TRBV9	TRBJ2-1	TGTGCCAGCAGCGTAGTGGGGAGAGCAGAGCAGTTCTTC	CASSVVGRAEQFF
TRBD1	15	many	TRBV5-1	TRBJ2-7	TGCGCCAGCAGCCCTGTGGGGACAGGGCCTTACGAGCAGTACTTC	CASSPVGTGPYEQYF
TRBD2	13	NA	TRBV29-1	TRBJ2-3	TGCAGCGTTGGACTAGCGGACCCAGATACGCAGTATTTT	CSVGLADPDTQYF